Given below is one TCR beta chain in context. Its specific antigen is unknown. There are no base qualities to consult, and no much larger clone falls within one base. The germline V gene yields SGDLS for CDR1 and YYNGEE for CDR2. V and J lose 3 bases and 2 bases, and a span of 13 bases separates them. Including cysteine and phenylalanine, the CDR3 has 15 amino acids. Only the CDR3 portion is preserved as DNA: 45 bases, with reading frame beginning at the first base. The data originate from a study of T cell responses to AZD1222 COVID-19 vaccine listed by TCRdb under 2021. Context from the whole study: AZD1222 recipients with second doses at about 4 weeks or about 12 weeks were pooled, because spike-specific TCR depth and breadth did not differ between schedules. A total of 240 or so trial participants underwent TCR sequencing, of whom around 210 had received two doses of AZD1222 and approximately 25 had received two doses of the MenACWY control vaccine. Trial participants were enrolled by age into subgroups of 18-55, 56-69 and 70-plus years, and 148, 28 and 57 TCR-sequenced participants, respectively, were included in these subgroups.

What this sample's time point label stands for: baseline before first vaccination. Vaccinee samples were obtained from the UK trials COV001 and COV002, which included a single-blind randomized controlled phase 2/3 trial of AZD1222 (ChAdOx1 nCoV-19) in healthy adults. For TCRbeta chain sequencing, PBMC samples from trial participants were taken at day 0 and at day 28 after the second dose. The full study reports these points: In the small 56-69-year group, the increase in depth fell short of significance, most likely because of low power. Only five or six AZD1222 recipients were SARS-CoV-2 seropositive at baseline, limiting conclusions about previously exposed vaccinees. Epitopes outside the regions mutated in the B.1.351 and B.1.1.7 variants were reportedly recognized by nearly half of the unique spike-specific TCRs. No day 14 peak-response samples were available, so repertoires were characterized only after the peak T cell response. Most participants were white British and females outnumbered males, and the authors suggested that clonal diversity may have been underestimated. After two AZD1222 doses, both the breadth and the depth of spike-specific TCRs were significantly higher than at day 0 and than in MenACWY recipients. CD4 TCRs associated with the vaccine covered the entire spike protein, and the dominant responses were in regions 160-218 and 743-854.

The CDR3 regions of human TCRbeta chains were analyzed by immunosequencing. In the paper's pipeline: TCRs in the repertoires were compared against a reference library of SARS-CoV-2-specific TCRs that had been generated with the MIRA antigen-specificity platform. Breadth was defined as the fraction of unique TCRs that were SARS-CoV-2-associated. Depth was defined as the fraction of total T cells that were SARS-CoV-2-associated. Using the MIRA data, every spike-specific TCR was mapped to the spike region that the TCR reacted to and assigned to either a CD4 or a CD8 class. Log10-transformed breadth and depth values were compared by one-way ANOVA with Sidak's multiple comparisons tests. TCRdb obtained this table from immuneACCESS and retained in-frame rearrangements with V and J assigned. These tables miss some clones; where compared with another copy, unresolved V genes account for less than half of the shortfall, and the remainder is unexplained. V, J and clone size are taken as reported in that table, and D and trimming were inferred from the DNA itself. For this sample the table gives 100,000 to 110,000 clones, of which 88% were detected only once. About 2% of the sample belongs to the ten largest clones.

The source material was peripheral blood, sampled on day 0 of AZD1222 vaccination. This receptor was identified in an adult in good health. The sequence is built from TRBV9 and TRBJ2-3; the D gene identity is not certain. The sequenced DNA is TGTGCCAGCAGCGAGATCGGCGCGCACACAGATACGCAGTATTTT. Translated, it reads CASSEIGAHTDTQYF.